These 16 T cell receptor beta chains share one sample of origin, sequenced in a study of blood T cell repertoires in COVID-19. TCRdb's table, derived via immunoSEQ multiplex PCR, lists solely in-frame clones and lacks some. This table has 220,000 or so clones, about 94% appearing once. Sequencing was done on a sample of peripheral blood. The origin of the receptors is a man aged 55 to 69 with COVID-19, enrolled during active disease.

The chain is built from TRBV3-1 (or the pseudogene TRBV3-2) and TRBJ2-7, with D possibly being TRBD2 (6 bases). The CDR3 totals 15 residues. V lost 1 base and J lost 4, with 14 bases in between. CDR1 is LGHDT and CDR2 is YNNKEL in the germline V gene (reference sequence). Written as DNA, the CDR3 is TGTGCCAGCAGCCAAGCTCGGCGGGGAGTTTACGAGCAGTACTTC. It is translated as CASSQARRGVYEQYF.

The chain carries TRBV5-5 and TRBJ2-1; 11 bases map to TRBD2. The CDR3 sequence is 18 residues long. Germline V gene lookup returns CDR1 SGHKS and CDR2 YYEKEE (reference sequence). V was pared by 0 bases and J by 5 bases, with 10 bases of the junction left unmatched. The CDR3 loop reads CASSLGGPTSGRHNEQFF. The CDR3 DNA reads TGTGCCAGCAGCTTGGGGGGCCCTACTAGCGGGAGACACAATGAGCAGTTCTTC.

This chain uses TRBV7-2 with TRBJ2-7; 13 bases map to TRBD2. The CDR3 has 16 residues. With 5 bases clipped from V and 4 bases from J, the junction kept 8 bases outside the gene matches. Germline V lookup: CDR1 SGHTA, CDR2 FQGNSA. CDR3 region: CASSPGLAGVLYEQYF. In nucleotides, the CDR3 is TGTGCCAGCAGCCCCGGACTAGCGGGAGTGTTATACGAGCAGTACTTC.

CDR3 coding DNA: TGTGCCAGTAGCCAACCAAACCGGGTTAACTATGGCTACACCTTC. This sequence encodes CASSQPNRVNYGYTF. V gene TRBV19 combines with J gene TRBJ1-2, with D unresolved. The germline V gene encodes CDR1 LNHDA and CDR2 SQIVND (reference sequence). The CDR3 has 15 residues. The germline V and J ends were trimmed by 6 bases and 1 base, with 15 bases remaining between them.

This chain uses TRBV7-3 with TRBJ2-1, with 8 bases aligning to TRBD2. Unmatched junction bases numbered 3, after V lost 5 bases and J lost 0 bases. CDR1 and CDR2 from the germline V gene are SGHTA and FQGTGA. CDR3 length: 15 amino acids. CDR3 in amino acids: CASSQSGSSYNEQFF. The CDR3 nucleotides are TGTGCCAGCAGCCAAAGCGGGAGCTCCTACAATGAGCAGTTCTTC.

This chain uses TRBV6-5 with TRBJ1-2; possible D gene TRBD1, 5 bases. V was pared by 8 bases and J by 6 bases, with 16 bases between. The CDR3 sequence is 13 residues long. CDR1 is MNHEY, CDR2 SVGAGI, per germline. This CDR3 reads CASDPTGEDGYTF. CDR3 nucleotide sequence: TGTGCCAGCGATCCAACGGGGGAGGATGGCTACACCTTC.

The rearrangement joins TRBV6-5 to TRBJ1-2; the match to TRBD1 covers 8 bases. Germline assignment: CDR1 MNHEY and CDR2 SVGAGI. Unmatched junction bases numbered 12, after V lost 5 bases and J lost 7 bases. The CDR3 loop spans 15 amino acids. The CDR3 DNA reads TGTGCCAGCAGTAAAACGGGACAGGCGAGGTTTGGCTACACCTTC. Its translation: CASSKTGQARFGYTF.

The CDR3 sequence is CASSERLSGSGYNEQFF. Here the CDR3 DNA reads TGTGCCAGCAGTGAACGACTAAGCGGGAGTGGCTACAATGAGCAGTTCTTC. The V gene is TRBV6-1, the J gene TRBJ2-1; 8 nucleotides match TRBD2. With 2 bases clipped from V and 3 bases from J, the junction kept 9 bases outside the gene matches. The CDR3 is made up of 17 amino acids. In germline, CDR1 is MNHNS, CDR2 SASEGT.

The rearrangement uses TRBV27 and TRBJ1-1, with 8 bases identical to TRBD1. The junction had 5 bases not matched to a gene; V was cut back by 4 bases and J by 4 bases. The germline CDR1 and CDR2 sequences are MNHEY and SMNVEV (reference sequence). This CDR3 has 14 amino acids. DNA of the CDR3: TGTGCCAGCAGTTCGCGAACAGGGGGCACTGAAGCTTTCTTT. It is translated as CASSSRTGGTEAFF.

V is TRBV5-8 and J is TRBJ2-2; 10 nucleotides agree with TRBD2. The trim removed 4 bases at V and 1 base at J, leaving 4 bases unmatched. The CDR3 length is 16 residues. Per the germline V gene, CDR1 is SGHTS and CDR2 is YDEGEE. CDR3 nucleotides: TGTGCCAGCAGCAAATCTAGCGGGAGGAACACCGGGGAGCTGTTTTTT. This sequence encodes CASSKSSGRNTGELFF. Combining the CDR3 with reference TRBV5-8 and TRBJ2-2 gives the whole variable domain EAGVTQSPTHLIKTRGQQATLRCSPISGHTSVYWYQQALGLGLQFLLWYDEGEERNRGNFPPRFSGRQFPNYSSELNVNALELEDSALYLCASSKSSGRNTGELFFGEGSRLTVL.

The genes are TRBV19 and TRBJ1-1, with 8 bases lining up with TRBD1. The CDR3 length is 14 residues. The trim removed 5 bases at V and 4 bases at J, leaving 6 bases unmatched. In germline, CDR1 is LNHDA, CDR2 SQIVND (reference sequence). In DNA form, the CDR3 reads TGTGCCAGTAGTTCTTGGACAGGGAGCACTGAAGCTTTCTTT. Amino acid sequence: CASSSWTGSTEAFF.

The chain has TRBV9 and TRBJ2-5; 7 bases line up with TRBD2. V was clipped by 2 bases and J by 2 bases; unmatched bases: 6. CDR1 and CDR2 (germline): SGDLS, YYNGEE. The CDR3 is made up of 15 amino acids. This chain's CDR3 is CASSVQRGIQETQYF. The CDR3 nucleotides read TGTGCCAGCAGCGTCCAGCGGGGAATTCAAGAGACCCAGTACTTC.

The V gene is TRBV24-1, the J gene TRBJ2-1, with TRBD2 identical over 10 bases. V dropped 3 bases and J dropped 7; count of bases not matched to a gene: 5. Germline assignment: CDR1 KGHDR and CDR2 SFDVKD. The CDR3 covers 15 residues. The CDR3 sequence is CATSDPGLARNEQFF. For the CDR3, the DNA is TGTGCCACCAGTGATCCGGGACTAGCGAGGAATGAGCAGTTCTTC.

The chain's CDR3 is CASSQTPAGTGELFF. CDR3 DNA sequence: TGTGCCAGCAGCCAAACCCCGGCGGGCACCGGGGAGCTGTTTTTT. The chain uses TRBV14 and TRBJ2-2, with D tentatively TRBD2 (5 bases). Germline assignment: CDR1 SGHDN and CDR2 FVKESK. The CDR3 length is 15 residues. V was cut by 2 bases and J by 4 bases, with 11 bases left in between.

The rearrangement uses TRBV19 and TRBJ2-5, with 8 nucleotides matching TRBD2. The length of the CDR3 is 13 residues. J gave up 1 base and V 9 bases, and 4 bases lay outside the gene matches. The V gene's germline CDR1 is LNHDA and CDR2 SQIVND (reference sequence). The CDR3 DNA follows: TGTGCCAGCACAACTAGCGGCCAAGAGACCCAGTACTTC. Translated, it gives CASTTSGQETQYF.

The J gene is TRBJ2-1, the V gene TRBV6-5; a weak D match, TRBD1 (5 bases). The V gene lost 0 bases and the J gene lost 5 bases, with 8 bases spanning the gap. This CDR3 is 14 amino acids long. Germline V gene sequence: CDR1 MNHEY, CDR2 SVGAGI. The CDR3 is CASSYSSRDNEQFF. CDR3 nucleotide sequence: TGTGCCAGCAGTTACTCGTCCAGGGACAATGAGCAGTTCTTC.